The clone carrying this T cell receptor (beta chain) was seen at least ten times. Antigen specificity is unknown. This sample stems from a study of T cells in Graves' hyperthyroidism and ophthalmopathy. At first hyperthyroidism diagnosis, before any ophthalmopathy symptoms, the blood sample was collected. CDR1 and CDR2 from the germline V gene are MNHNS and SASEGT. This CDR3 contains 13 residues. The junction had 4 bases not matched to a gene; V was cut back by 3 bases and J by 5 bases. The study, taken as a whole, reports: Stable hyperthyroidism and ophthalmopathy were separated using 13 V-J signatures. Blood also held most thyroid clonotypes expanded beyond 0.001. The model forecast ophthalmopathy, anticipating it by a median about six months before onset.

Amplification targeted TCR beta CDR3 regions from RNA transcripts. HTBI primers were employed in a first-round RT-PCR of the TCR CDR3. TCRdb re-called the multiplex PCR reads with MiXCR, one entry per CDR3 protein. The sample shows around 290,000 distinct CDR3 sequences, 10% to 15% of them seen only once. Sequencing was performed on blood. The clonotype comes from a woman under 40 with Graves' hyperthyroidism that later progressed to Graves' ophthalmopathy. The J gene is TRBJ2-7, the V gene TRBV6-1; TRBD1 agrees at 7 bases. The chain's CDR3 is CASSDRDSHEQYF. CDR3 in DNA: TGTGCCAGCAGTGACAGGGACAGCCACGAGCAGTACTTC.